A single sample is the source of the 3 T cell receptor beta chains below, sequenced in a study of blood T cell repertoires in COVID-19. TCRdb's table, derived via immunoSEQ multiplex PCR, lists solely in-frame clones and lacks some. The table has fewer than 350,000 clones, approximately 86% seen once. Specimen: peripheral blood. These receptors originate from a woman aged 25 to 45 who had recovered from COVID-19.

The gene calls are TRBV24-1 and TRBJ2-1; maybe TRBD1 (5 bases). Looked up from germline, CDR1 is KGHDR and CDR2 is SFDVKD. V shed 7 bases and J shed 8 bases, with 11 bases lying between them. The CDR3 sequence is 12 residues long. CDR3 amino acids: CATSRVGDEQFF. CDR3 coding DNA: TGTGCCACCAGCAGGGTAGGGGATGAGCAGTTCTTC.

The chain links TRBV19 to TRBJ2-2; 10 bases are shared with TRBD1. Per germline, CDR1 LNHDA and CDR2 SQIVND (reference sequence). The trim removed 8 bases at V and 3 bases at J, leaving 6 bases unmatched. This CDR3 region has 15 residues. The CDR3 DNA reads TGTGCCAGTGGGCGAGGGACAGGGGACACCGGGGAGCTGTTTTTT. It translates to CASGRGTGDTGELFF. Based on the CDR3 plus reference TRBV19 and TRBJ2-2, the full variable domain is DGGITQSPKYLFRKEGQNVTLSCEQNLNHDAMYWYRQDPGQGLRLIYYSQIVNDFQKGDIAEGYSVSREKKESFPLTVTSAQKNPTAFYLCASGRGTGDTGELFFGEGSRLTVL.

This clone is a singleton in its sample. The chain has TRBV11-2 and TRBJ2-1, with 8 bases identical to TRBD2. The CDR3 spans 16 residues. V lost 4 bases and J lost 0; bases outside the gene matches: 5. The germline CDR1 and CDR2 sequences are SGHAT and FQNNGV. CDR3 sequence reads: CASSYHSGISYNEQFF. The CDR3 DNA reads TGTGCCAGCAGCTACCATAGCGGGATCTCCTACAATGAGCAGTTCTTC.